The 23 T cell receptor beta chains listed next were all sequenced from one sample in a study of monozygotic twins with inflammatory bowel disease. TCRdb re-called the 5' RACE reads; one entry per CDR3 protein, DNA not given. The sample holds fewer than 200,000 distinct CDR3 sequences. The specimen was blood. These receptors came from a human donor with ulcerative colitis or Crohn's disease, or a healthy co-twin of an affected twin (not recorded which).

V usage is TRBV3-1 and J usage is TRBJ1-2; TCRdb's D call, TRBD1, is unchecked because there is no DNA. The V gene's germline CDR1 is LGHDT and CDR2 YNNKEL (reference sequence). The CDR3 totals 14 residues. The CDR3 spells CASSQGQANYGYTF.

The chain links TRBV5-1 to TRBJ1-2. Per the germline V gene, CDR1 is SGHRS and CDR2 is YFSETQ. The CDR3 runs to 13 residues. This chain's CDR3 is CASSLDVNYGYTF.

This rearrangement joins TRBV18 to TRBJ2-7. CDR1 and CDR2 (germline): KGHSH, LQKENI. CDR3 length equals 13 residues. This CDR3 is CASSPPSSYEQYF.

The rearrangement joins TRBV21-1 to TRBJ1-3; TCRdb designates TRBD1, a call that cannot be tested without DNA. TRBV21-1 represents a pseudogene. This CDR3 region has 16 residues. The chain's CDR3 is CASSTTANHSGNTIYF.

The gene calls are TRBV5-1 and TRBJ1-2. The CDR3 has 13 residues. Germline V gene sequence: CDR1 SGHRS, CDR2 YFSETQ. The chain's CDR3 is CASSLTDRVGYTF.

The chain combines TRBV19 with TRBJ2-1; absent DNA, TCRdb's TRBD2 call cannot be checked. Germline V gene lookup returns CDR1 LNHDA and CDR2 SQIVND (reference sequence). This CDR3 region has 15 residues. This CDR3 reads CASKSSGGSYNEQFF. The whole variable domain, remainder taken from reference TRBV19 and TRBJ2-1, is DGGITQSPKYLFRKEGQNVTLSCEQNLNHDAMYWYRQDPGQGLRLIYYSQIVNDFQKGDIAEGYSVSREKKESFPLTVTSAQKNPTAFYLCASKSSGGSYNEQFFGPGTRLTVL.

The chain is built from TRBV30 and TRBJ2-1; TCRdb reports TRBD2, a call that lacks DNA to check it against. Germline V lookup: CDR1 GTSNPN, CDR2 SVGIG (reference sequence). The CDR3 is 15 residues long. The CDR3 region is CAWQTTSGVFDEQFF. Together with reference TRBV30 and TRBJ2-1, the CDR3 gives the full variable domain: SQTIHQWPATLVQPVGSPLSLECTVEGTSNPNLYWYRQAAGRGLQLLFYSVGIGQISSEVPQNLSASRPQDRQFILSSKKLLLSDSGFYLCAWQTTSGVFDEQFFGPGTRLTVL.

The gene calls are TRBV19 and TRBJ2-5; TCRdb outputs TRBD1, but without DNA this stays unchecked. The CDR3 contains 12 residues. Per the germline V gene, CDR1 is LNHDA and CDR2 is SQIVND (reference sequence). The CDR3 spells CASSITGETQYF.

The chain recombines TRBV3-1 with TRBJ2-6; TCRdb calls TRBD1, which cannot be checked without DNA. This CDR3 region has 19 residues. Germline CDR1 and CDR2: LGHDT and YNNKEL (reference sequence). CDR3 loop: CASSQELTGGTSGANVLTF.

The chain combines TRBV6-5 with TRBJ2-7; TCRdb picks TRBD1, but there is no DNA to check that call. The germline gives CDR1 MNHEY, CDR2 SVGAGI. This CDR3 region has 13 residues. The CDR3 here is CASSYGTRHEQYF.

The CDR3 spells CASSLQGIQGYEQYF. The rearrangement links TRBV5-6 to TRBJ2-7; absent DNA, TCRdb's TRBD1 call cannot be checked. This CDR3 region has 15 residues. From germline, CDR1 is SGHDT and CDR2 YYEEEE.

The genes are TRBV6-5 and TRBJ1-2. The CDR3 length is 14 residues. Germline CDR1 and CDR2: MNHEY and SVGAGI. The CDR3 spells CASSYKGKNYGYTF.

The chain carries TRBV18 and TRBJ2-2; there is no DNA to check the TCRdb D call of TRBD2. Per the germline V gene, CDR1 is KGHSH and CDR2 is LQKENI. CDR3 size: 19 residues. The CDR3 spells CASSPRKGLILTNTGELFF.

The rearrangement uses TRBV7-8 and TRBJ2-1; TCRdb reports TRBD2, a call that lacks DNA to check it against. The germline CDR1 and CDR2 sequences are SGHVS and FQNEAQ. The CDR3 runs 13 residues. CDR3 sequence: CASSLVGGTRLFF.

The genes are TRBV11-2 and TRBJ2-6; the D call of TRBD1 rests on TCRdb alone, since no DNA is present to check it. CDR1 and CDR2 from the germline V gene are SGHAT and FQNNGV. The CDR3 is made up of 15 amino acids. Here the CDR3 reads CASGFGGFGANVLTF.

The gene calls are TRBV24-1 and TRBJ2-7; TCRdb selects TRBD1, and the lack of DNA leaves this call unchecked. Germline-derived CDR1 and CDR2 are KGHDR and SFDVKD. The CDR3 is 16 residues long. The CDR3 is CATSDPGTGSSYEQYF.

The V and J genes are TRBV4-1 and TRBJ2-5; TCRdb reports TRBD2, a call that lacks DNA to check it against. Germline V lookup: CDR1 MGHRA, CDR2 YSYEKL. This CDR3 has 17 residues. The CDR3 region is CASSQDRRLAGHETQYF.

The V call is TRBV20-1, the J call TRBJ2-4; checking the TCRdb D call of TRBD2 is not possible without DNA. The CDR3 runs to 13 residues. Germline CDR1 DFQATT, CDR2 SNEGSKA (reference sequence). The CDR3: CSAISGRVNIQYF.

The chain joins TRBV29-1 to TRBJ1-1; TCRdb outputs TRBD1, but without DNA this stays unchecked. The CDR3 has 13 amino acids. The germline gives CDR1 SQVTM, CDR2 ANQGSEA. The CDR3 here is CSVGAGGTTEAFF.

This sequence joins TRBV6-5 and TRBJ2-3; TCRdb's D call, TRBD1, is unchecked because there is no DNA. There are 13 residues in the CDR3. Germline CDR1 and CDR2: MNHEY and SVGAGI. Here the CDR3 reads CASSLQRQGKKYF.

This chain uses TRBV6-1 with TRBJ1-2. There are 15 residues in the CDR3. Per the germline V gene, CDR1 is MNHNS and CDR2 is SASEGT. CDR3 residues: CASSKQVLSNYGYTF.

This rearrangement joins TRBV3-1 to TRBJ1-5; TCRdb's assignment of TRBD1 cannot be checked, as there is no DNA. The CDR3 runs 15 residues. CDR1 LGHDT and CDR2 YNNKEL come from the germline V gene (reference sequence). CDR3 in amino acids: CASSQGTGMVQPQHF.

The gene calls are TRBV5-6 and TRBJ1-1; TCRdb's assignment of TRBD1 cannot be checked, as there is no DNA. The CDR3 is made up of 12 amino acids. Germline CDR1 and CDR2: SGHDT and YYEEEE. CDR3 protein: CASSSGETEAFF.